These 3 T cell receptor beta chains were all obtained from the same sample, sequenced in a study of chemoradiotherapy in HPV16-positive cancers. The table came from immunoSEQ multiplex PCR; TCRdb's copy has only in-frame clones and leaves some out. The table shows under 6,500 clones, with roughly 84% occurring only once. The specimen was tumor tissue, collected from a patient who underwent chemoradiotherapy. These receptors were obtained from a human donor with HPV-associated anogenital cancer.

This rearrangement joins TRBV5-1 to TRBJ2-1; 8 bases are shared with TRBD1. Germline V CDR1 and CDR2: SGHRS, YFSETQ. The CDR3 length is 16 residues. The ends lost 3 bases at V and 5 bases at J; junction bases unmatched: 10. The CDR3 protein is CASSWSTGVDDNEQFF. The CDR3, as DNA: TGCGCCAGCAGCTGGTCGACAGGGGTCGATGACAATGAGCAGTTCTTC.

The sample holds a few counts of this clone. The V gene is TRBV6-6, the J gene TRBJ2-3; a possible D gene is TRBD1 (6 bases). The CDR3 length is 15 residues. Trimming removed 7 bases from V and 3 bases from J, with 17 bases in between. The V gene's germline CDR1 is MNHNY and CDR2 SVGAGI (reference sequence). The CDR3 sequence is CASTRLQTGTDTQYF. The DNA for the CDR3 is TGTGCCAGCACCCGACTACAAACAGGGACAGATACGCAGTATTTT.

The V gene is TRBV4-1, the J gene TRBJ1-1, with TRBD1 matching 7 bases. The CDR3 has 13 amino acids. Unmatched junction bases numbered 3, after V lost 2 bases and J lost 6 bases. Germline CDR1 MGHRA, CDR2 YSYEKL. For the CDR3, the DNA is TGCGCCAGCAGCCAAACAGGGGTGGCTGAAGCTTTCTTT. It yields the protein CASSQTGVAEAFF.